This T cell receptor beta chain was recovered during a study of blood T cell repertoires in COVID-19. Study-level background: Both acute and convalescent COVID-19 samples were obtained from the United States, Italy and Spain. The cDNA or gDNA used as material had been derived from T cells, B-cell-depleted T cells, or PBMCs.

Trimming took 8 bases from V and 4 from J; bases not matched to a gene: 4. CDR1 and CDR2 from the germline V gene are LNHDA and SQIVND (reference sequence). The CDR3 is 12 residues long. Original analysis: The authors estimated nucleated cell counts from reference gene primer amplification. Only in-frame clones appear in the TCRdb table, and some are missing; sequencing was by immunoSEQ multiplex PCR. V, J and clone size are taken as reported in that table, and D and trimming were inferred from the DNA itself. The data hold about 250,000 clones, with about four fifths observed a single time. The source material was peripheral blood. V is TRBV19 and J is TRBJ1-1; TRBD1 matches at 7 bases. The TCR originated in an elderly man with acute or convalescent COVID-19. The CDR3: CASGPGGTEAFF. The CDR3, as DNA: TGTGCCAGTGGTCCAGGGGGCACTGAAGCTTTCTTT.